These 11 T cell receptor beta chains came from one sample sequenced in a study of blood T cell repertoires in COVID-19. The protocol was immunoSEQ multiplex PCR, while the TCRdb copy is restricted to in-frame clones and leaves out a portion. This sample has approximately 75,000 clones, with 80% to 90% found just once. Sequencing was carried out using peripheral blood. These receptors came from a woman aged 50 to 60 with acute or convalescent COVID-19.

The chain is built from TRBV14 and TRBJ2-3, with no clear D. Trimming took off 0 bases at V and 4 bases at J, with 11 bases between the two ends. CDR1 SGHDN and CDR2 FVKESK come from the germline V gene. The CDR3 has 15 amino acids. The DNA of the CDR3 is TGTGCCAGCAGCCAAGATACCTATCGAGCAGATACGCAGTATTTT. Protein sequence: CASSQDTYRADTQYF.

This rearrangement joins TRBV11-2 to TRBJ2-7; D not certain. From germline, CDR1 is SGHAT and CDR2 FQNNGV. V was shortened by 4 bases and J by 0 bases, with 13 bases between the two germline ends. This CDR3 region has 15 residues. The CDR3 here is CASSSLQKPSYEQYF. The CDR3 nucleotides read TGTGCCAGCAGCTCGCTCCAGAAACCCTCCTACGAGCAGTACTTC.

The chain recombines TRBV5-6 with TRBJ2-2; 10 bases match TRBD2. The CDR3 is 17 residues long. The V and J ends lost 5 bases and 6 bases, in that order; junction bases with no gene match: 13. Per germline, CDR1 SGHDT and CDR2 YYEEEE. The CDR3 coding sequence is TGTGCCAGCAGTTTTTTAGGGACTAGCGCGGGACCCGGGGAGCTGTTTTTT. Translation gives CASSFLGTSAGPGELFF.

CDR3 DNA sequence: TGTGCCAGCAGTTTACTACCCCAATCGGGAGGCTACACCTTC. As protein: CASSLLPQSGGYTF. The chain is built from TRBV27 and TRBJ1-2; D gene ambiguous. Trimming pared 2 bases from V and 8 bases from J, leaving 15 bases between. This CDR3 comprises 14 residues. The germline gives CDR1 MNHEY, CDR2 SMNVEV (reference sequence).

The sample holds one count of this clone. The genes are TRBV27 and TRBJ1-1; the D is unclear. The CDR3 has 17 amino acids. The V end was cut by 1 base, the J end by 2 bases, with 17 bases between. The V gene's germline CDR1 is MNHEY and CDR2 SMNVEV (reference sequence). The CDR3 sequence is CASSLFSSWAPNTEAFF. The CDR3, as DNA: TGTGCCAGCAGTTTATTTTCATCTTGGGCCCCAAACACTGAAGCTTTCTTT.

V and J are TRBV9 and TRBJ2-7; D is possibly TRBD2 (6 bases). Germline V gene sequence: CDR1 SGDLS, CDR2 YYNGEE. The V end lost 2 bases, the J end lost 4 bases, and 13 bases lay between the germline ends. This CDR3 spans 14 amino acids. The CDR3 DNA reads TGTGCCAGCAGCGTTGGCGGGGCGGCATACGAGCAGTACTTC. Translating it yields CASSVGGAAYEQYF.

The chain links TRBV5-1 to TRBJ2-5; possible D gene TRBD2, 5 bases. V lost 6 bases and J lost 5, with 20 bases in between. Germline V gives CDR1 SGHRS, CDR2 YFSETQ. The CDR3 runs 15 residues. The CDR3 nucleotides are TGCGCCAGCAAAGCAGGTGGAAGGCCGGGGGAGACCCAGTACTTC. It translates to CASKAGGRPGETQYF.

The V and J genes are TRBV19 and TRBJ2-1, with D possibly matching TRBD2 (6 bases). The germline V gene encodes CDR1 LNHDA and CDR2 SQIVND (reference sequence). The germline V and J ends were trimmed by 6 bases and 8 bases, with 14 bases remaining between them. CDR3 length equals 13 residues. The CDR3 coding sequence is TGTGCCAGTAGCGGGTTGGGAGGCGATGAGCAGTTCTTC. Translating gives CASSGLGGDEQFF.

CDR3 nucleotide sequence: TGCAGCGTTGAGGTCAGAAACTATGGCTACACCTTC. It yields the protein CSVEVRNYGYTF. The chain has TRBV29-1 and TRBJ1-2, with D unclear. Germline-derived CDR1 and CDR2 are SQVTM and ANQGSEA. This CDR3 region has 12 residues. Deletions cut 3 bases from V and 2 bases from J, with 7 bases between.

As DNA, the CDR3 is TGTGCCAGCAGCTTGGACAGGGTCAATGAGCAGTTCTTC. Protein: CASSLDRVNEQFF. The genes are TRBV5-4 and TRBJ2-1; a weak D match, TRBD1 (6 bases). This CDR3 is built from 13 residues. The V end lost 0 bases, the J end lost 6 bases, and 7 bases lay between the germline ends. Germline V gene data show CDR1 as SGHNT and CDR2 as YYREEE (reference sequence).

V usage is TRBV6-6 and J usage is TRBJ2-5; tentatively, D is TRBD1 (6 bases). Germline CDR1 is MNHNY and CDR2 is SVGAGI (reference sequence). This CDR3 contains 13 residues. Trimming stripped 8 bases from V and 5 bases from J, with 15 bases between. CDR3 nucleotide sequence: TGTGCCAGCCGGAGCGCAGGGGTCGAGACCCAGTACTTC. Residues: CASRSAGVETQYF.